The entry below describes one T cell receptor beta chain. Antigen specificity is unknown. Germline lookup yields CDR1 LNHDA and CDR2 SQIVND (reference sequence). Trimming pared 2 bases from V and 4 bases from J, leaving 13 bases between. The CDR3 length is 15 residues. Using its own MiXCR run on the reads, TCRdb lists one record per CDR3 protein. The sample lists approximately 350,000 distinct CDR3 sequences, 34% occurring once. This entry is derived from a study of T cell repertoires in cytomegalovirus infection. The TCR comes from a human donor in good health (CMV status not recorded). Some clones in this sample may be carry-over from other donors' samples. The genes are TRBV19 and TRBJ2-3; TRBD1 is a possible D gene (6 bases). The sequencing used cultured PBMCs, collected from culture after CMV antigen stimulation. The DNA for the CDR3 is TGTGCCAGTAGTATAAAGACAGGTTGGTCAGATACGCAGTATTTT. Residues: CASSIKTGWSDTQYF.